This T cell receptor (beta chain) derives from a study of shared clonotypes between healthy human individuals. This clone was seen once. This CDR3 contains 15 residues. The V gene lost 3 bases and the J gene lost 3 bases, with 13 bases spanning the gap. Germline values: CDR1 SGHDT, CDR2 YYEEEE. The naive CD8 subset, CD45RO-negative cells positively selected for CCR7, excluded terminally differentiated effector memory CD45RA+ cells. TCRdb's table, derived via immunoSEQ multiplex PCR, lists solely in-frame clones and lacks some. The sample consists of about 2.1 million clones, around 95% of them appearing once.

The receptor was derived from a man aged 18-30 years in good health. Some clones in this sample may be carry-over from other donors' samples. The chain employs TRBV5-6 and TRBJ2-1; a possible D gene is TRBD1 (5 bases). Sequencing used naive CD8+ T cells from PBMCs. The CDR3 sequence: CASSWAGSDYNEQFF. In nucleotides, the CDR3 is TGTGCCAGCAGCTGGGCAGGGTCGGACTACAATGAGCAGTTCTTC.